Each of the 22 T cell receptor beta chains below was sequenced from the same sample in a study of OX40 agonist ivuxolimab in advanced cancers. Some clones are missing from TCRdb's copy, which holds only in-frame ones; the method was immunoSEQ multiplex PCR. Altogether roughly 56,000 clones are present, 80% to 90% being singletons, with the ten largest covering approximately 4.7%. Sequenced here: CD4+ or CD8+ T cells sorted from blood, sampled in a trial of the OX40 agonist ivuxolimab. All receptors derive from an adult with an advanced solid tumor such as melanoma, head and neck, liver or kidney cancer.

The chain uses TRBV6-6 and TRBJ1-6; 7 bases align to TRBD1. Germline assignment: CDR1 MNHNY and CDR2 SVGAGI (reference sequence). The CDR3 runs to 13 residues. V lost 6 bases, J lost 7 bases, and 3 bases stayed unmatched. In DNA, the CDR3 is TGTGCCAGCAGGGGACAGTTAAATTCACCCCTCCACTTT. This codes for CASRGQLNSPLHF.

The V call is TRBV5-1, the J call TRBJ1-2, with D possibly TRBD1 on 6 matching bases. The CDR3 runs 15 residues. The ends were cut back, 3 bases at V and 7 bases at J, with 19 bases in the middle. From germline, CDR1 is SGHRS and CDR2 YFSETQ. In nucleotides, the CDR3 is TGCGCCAGCAGCTCGATGAACAGGGAGAGGAGTGGCTACACCTTC. It encodes CASSSMNRERSGYTF.

CDR3 loop: CASSQDTAENSPLHF. The DNA for the CDR3 is TGTGCCAGCAGCCAAGATACGGCAGAAAATTCACCCCTCCACTTT. The V and J genes are TRBV14 and TRBJ1-6; D gene ambiguous. Germline V gene data show CDR1 as SGHDN and CDR2 as FVKESK. The germline V and J ends were trimmed by 0 bases and 7 bases, with 10 bases remaining between them. CDR3 length: 15 amino acids.

The chain joins TRBV15 to TRBJ2-3; 7 nucleotides align to TRBD2. After removal of 8 bases from V and 6 bases from J, the junction contained 8 bases not matched to a gene. The length of the CDR3 is 13 residues. Per the germline V gene, CDR1 is LNHNV and CDR2 is YYDKDF (reference sequence). CDR3 region: CATCRGGSDTQYF. CDR3 nucleotide sequence: TGTGCCACCTGTCGGGGAGGGAGTGATACGCAGTATTTT.

This chain links TRBV5-1 with TRBJ2-2; 8 nucleotides agree with TRBD1. V lost 3 bases, J lost 7 bases, and 8 bases stayed unmatched. The CDR3 runs to 15 residues. From germline, CDR1 is SGHRS and CDR2 YFSETQ. The CDR3: CASSSWTGWSGELFF. DNA of the CDR3: TGCGCCAGCAGCTCCTGGACAGGGTGGAGCGGGGAGCTGTTTTTT.

This clone was recorded only once. The V and J genes are TRBV2 and TRBJ1-1; D uncertain. Deletions cut 8 bases from V and 1 base from J, with 8 bases between. CDR1 and CDR2 from the germline V gene are SNHLY and FYNNEI. The CDR3 is 12 residues long. CDR3 sequence reads: CASGFANTEAFF. The CDR3 bases are TGTGCCAGCGGGTTCGCGAACACTGAAGCTTTCTTT.

The V call is TRBV5-4, the J call TRBJ2-4; possible D gene TRBD1, 6 bases. The V end was cut by 5 bases, the J end by 8 bases, with 11 bases between. This CDR3 is built from 12 residues. Germline values: CDR1 SGHNT, CDR2 YYREEE (reference sequence). CDR3 DNA: TGTGCCAGCAGTACCGAGGGGGACATTCAGTACTTC. Its translation: CASSTEGDIQYF.

The chain's CDR3 is CASHGRERGPYEQYF. The CDR3 DNA reads as TGTGCCAGTCATGGGCGGGAGAGAGGCCCCTACGAGCAGTACTTC. This chain joins TRBV19 and TRBJ2-7, with 7 nucleotides matching TRBD2. The trim removed 8 bases at V and 2 bases at J, leaving 12 bases unmatched. The length of the CDR3 is 15 residues. CDR1 is LNHDA and CDR2 is SQIVND in the germline V gene (reference sequence).

The rearrangement joins TRBV28 to TRBJ2-1; D not resolved. The CDR3 runs 14 residues. The V end lost 3 bases, the J end lost 1 base, and 7 bases lay between the germline ends. Germline V gene lookup returns CDR1 MDHEN and CDR2 SYDVKM. For the CDR3, the DNA is TGTGCCAGCAGTTTTGAGGTTTCCTACAATGAGCAGTTCTTC. It is translated as CASSFEVSYNEQFF.

The chain links TRBV30 to TRBJ1-3; the D gene is possibly TRBD1 (5 bases). CDR1 is GTSNPN and CDR2 is SVGIG in the germline V gene (reference sequence). V lost 1 base and J lost 9, with 10 bases in between. The CDR3 is 12 amino acids. DNA for the CDR3: TGTGCCTGGAGTGCCGGGGCAGCCACCATATATTTT. It encodes CAWSAGAATIYF.

The sample holds one count of this clone. The chain employs TRBV4-3 and TRBJ2-7; the D gene is possibly TRBD2 (6 bases). The CDR3 spans 15 residues. Germline loops: CDR1 LGHNA, CDR2 YSLEER. V lost 0 bases and J 0 bases, leaving 9 bases between the germline ends. CDR3 loop: CASSQDRESSYEQYF. CDR3 nucleotides: TGCGCCAGCAGCCAAGATCGGGAGAGCTCCTACGAGCAGTACTTC.

The rearrangement uses TRBV4-2 and TRBJ1-4; D not resolved. Germline loops: CDR1 LGHNA, CDR2 YNFKEQ. This CDR3 is built from 17 residues. Trimming removed 0 bases at V and 3 bases at J, with 14 bases between. The CDR3 region has the DNA TGTGCCAGCAGCCAAGATCCCCCGGCTAGCGCTAATGAAAAACTGTTTTTT. The encoded protein is CASSQDPPASANEKLFF.

The gene calls are TRBV27 and TRBJ1-4; possible D gene TRBD1, 6 bases. Trimming took off 11 bases at V and 0 bases at J, with 22 bases between the two ends. This CDR3 region has 17 residues. Germline assignment: CDR1 MNHEY and CDR2 SMNVEV (reference sequence). The CDR3 loop is CARTNRVGGTTNEKLFF. DNA for the CDR3: TGTGCCCGCACAAACCGGGTAGGGGGAACAACTAATGAAAAACTGTTTTTT.

The chain joins TRBV5-1 to TRBJ2-1; D may be TRBD1 (5 bases). The CDR3 contains 14 residues. Trimming shortened V by 0 bases and J by 8 bases, and 12 bases separated the two germline ends. Germline-derived CDR1 and CDR2 are SGHRS and YFSETQ. This CDR3 reads CASSLVGRADEQFF. The CDR3 DNA reads as TGCGCCAGCAGCTTGGTAGGCAGGGCAGATGAGCAGTTCTTC.

The DNA of the CDR3 is TGTGCCAGCAGCTACACCGGGACAGGGGGCGACGAGCAGTACTTC. As protein: CASSYTGTGGDEQYF. The chain carries TRBV11-2 and TRBJ2-7; 12 positions agree with TRBD1. V shed 4 bases and J 5 bases; nucleotides not matched to a gene: 6. The CDR3 is made up of 15 amino acids. The V gene's germline CDR1 is SGHAT and CDR2 FQNNGV.

This clone occurred a few times. The V call is TRBV19, the J call TRBJ2-1, with unresolved D. The germline V and J ends were trimmed by 5 bases and 3 bases, with 8 bases remaining between them. CDR3 length equals 13 residues. Looked up from germline, CDR1 is LNHDA and CDR2 is SQIVND (reference sequence). CDR3 coding DNA: TGTGCCAGTAGTGGTAGCAGCTACAATGAGCAGTTCTTC. It encodes CASSGSSYNEQFF.

The chain recombines TRBV6-5 with TRBJ1-2; D remains ambiguous. The germline V and J ends were trimmed by 2 bases and 8 bases, with 9 bases remaining between them. The germline V gene has CDR1 MNHEY and CDR2 SVGAGI. This CDR3 region has 12 residues. The CDR3 DNA is TGTGCCAGCAGTTACCCGGAGGGCGGCTACACCTTC. This sequence encodes CASSYPEGGYTF.

This chain connects TRBV21-1 to TRBJ1-2. TRBV21-1 is designated a pseudogene. The CDR3 totals 14 residues. The CDR3 region is CASSLPGYYYGYTF. In DNA, the CDR3 is TGTGCCAGCAGCCTCCCGGGGTATTACTATGGCTACACCTTC.

The chain joins TRBV2 to TRBJ2-7, with TRBD1 matching 10 bases. Germline CDR1 reads SNHLY; CDR2 reads FYNNEI. CDR3 size: 12 residues. The CDR3 DNA sequence: TGTGGCCAGGGACAGGGGAACTACGAGCAGTACTTC. Its translation: CGQGQGNYEQYF. Based on the CDR3 plus reference TRBV2 and TRBJ2-7, the full variable domain is EPEVTQTPSHQVTQMGQEVILRCVPISNHLYFYWYRQILGQKVEFLVSFYNNEISEKSEIFDDQFSVERPDGSNFTLKIRSTKLEDSAMYFCGQGQGNYEQYFGPGTRLTVT.

This chain uses TRBV7-9 with TRBJ2-4, with a weak D call TRBD2 (6 bases). CDR1 SEHNR and CDR2 FQNEAQ come from the germline V gene (reference sequence). The CDR3 sequence is 19 residues long. With 1 base removed from V and 0 bases from J, the gap between germline ends came to 19 bases. This CDR3 is CASSLGEAAPTLAKNIQYF. CDR3 nucleotides: TGTGCCAGCAGCTTAGGGGAGGCGGCACCCACTCTAGCCAAAAACATTCAGTACTTC. Combining the CDR3 with reference TRBV7-9 and TRBJ2-4 gives the whole variable domain DTGVSQNPRHKITKRGQNVTFRCDPISEHNRLYWYRQTLGQGPEFLTYFQNEAQLEKSRLLSDRFSAERPKGSFSTLEIQRTEQGDSAMYLCASSLGEAAPTLAKNIQYFGAGTRLSVL.

This chain uses TRBV2 with TRBJ2-1; D may be TRBD2 (5 bases). The germline CDR1 and CDR2 sequences are SNHLY and FYNNEI. The CDR3 totals 12 residues. V lost 7 bases, J lost 7 bases, and 11 bases lay in between. The CDR3 region has the DNA TGTGCCAGCACCGGACTCTCGAATGAGCAGTTCTTC. Translated, it gives CASTGLSNEQFF.

The chain joins TRBV7-8 to TRBJ1-4; TRBD1 matches 10 bases. CDR3 size: 15 residues. CDR1 is SGHVS, CDR2 FQNEAQ, per germline. J lost 7 bases, V lost 5 bases, and 7 bases had no gene match. The DNA of the CDR3 is TGTGCCAGCAGCCCGGAGACAGGGGGCGGTGAAAAACTGTTTTTT. Residues: CASSPETGGGEKLFF.